The next 11 T cell receptor beta chains were all read from a single sample in a study of regulatory dendritic cells for organ transplantation. For these receptors, no antigen is known. TCRdb keeps only in-frame clones here, not all; method: immunoSEQ multiplex PCR. The data show approximately 10,000 clones, approximately 80% seen once. Sorted T cells were CFSE-labeled and cultured around 5 days with allogeneic regulatory or mature dendritic cells at 1:10. The sequenced sample was memory CD4+ T cells from blood cultured with dendritic cells. This sample's subset: CD45RO+ memory T cells. The receptors here all came from a human donor in good health.

CDR3 in amino acids: CASSNRDPIHYTQYF. The CDR3 nucleotides read TGTGCCAGCAGCAACCGGGATCCAATACATTATACGCAGTATTTT. The rearrangement uses TRBV21-1 and TRBJ2-3; the D call of TRBD2 is as the table states it, not checked on the DNA. TRBV21-1 constitutes a pseudogene. This CDR3 spans 15 amino acids.

J is TRBJ2-4 and V is TRBV5-1; D assignment may be TRBD1 or TRBD2 (5 bases each). The CDR3 extends over 16 amino acids. Germline V CDR1 and CDR2: SGHRS, YFSETQ. V shed 4 bases and J shed 8 bases, with 22 bases lying between them. In nucleotides, the CDR3 is TGCGCCAGCAGCGAGGGAAACGCTGGGGACGGGGACATTCAGTACTTC. Translation: CASSEGNAGDGDIQYF.

The rearrangement joins TRBV11-3 to TRBJ2-7, with D tentatively TRBD1 (5 bases). From germline, CDR1 is SGHNT and CDR2 YENEEA. This CDR3 has 14 amino acids. Trimming shortened V by 1 base and J by 5 bases, and 12 bases separated the two germline ends. The CDR3 is CASSLGGWGDEQYF. The DNA of the CDR3 is TGTGCCAGCAGCTTAGGGGGCTGGGGCGACGAGCAGTACTTC.

V gene TRBV9 combines with J gene TRBJ2-3; D is unclear. CDR3 length: 17 residues. In germline, CDR1 is SGDLS, CDR2 YYNGEE. Trimming took 0 bases from V and 1 from J, leaving 15 bases between them. CDR3: CASSVGVGGGRTDTQYF. Written as DNA, the CDR3 is TGTGCCAGCAGCGTAGGGGTCGGCGGCGGCCGCACAGATACGCAGTATTTT.

This clone was detected once. The V call is TRBV16, the J call TRBJ2-4; 9 bases are a match to TRBD1. Germline-derived CDR1 and CDR2 are KGHSY and FQNENV. The CDR3 runs to 15 residues. V was pared by 4 bases and J by 9 bases, with 10 bases of the junction left unmatched. The CDR3 protein is CASSPLDRGRSIQYF. CDR3 in DNA: TGTGCCAGCAGCCCCTTGGACAGGGGAAGAAGCATTCAGTACTTC.

This clone occurred once. The genes are TRBV2 and TRBJ2-7; D is possibly TRBD1 (6 bases). The CDR3 consists of 14 residues. Germline CDR1 is SNHLY and CDR2 is FYNNEI. Between the trimmed V and J ends, which lost 2 bases and 4 bases, there was a span of 12 bases. The CDR3 sequence: CASSEQGTIYEQYF. DNA for the CDR3: TGTGCCAGCAGTGAACAGGGGACCATTTACGAGCAGTACTTC.

The chain employs TRBV7-9 and TRBJ1-4; possibly TRBD1 for D (5 bases). In germline, CDR1 is SEHNR, CDR2 FQNEAQ (reference sequence). Between the trimmed V and J ends, which lost 4 bases and 5 bases, there was a span of 8 bases. There are 13 residues in the CDR3. For the CDR3, the DNA is TGTGCCAGCAGCTGGGACCAAAATGAAAAACTGTTTTTT. It encodes CASSWDQNEKLFF.

The CDR3 loop is CASSDGTSGVRQFF. CDR3 coding DNA: TGTGCCAGCAGTGACGGAACTAGCGGGGTAAGGCAGTTCTTC. The V call is TRBV6-4, the J call TRBJ2-1, with 10 bases identical to TRBD2. V trimming: 2 bases; J trimming: 12 bases; junction bases outside the gene matches: 7. Germline V CDR1 and CDR2: MRHNA, SNTAGT. The CDR3 is 14 amino acids.

The chain has TRBV2 and TRBJ2-1; 8 bases line up with TRBD2. Trimming at V came to 7 bases and at J to 4 bases, leaving 6 bases not matched to a gene. Germline V lookup: CDR1 SNHLY, CDR2 FYNNEI. The CDR3 is made up of 14 amino acids. CDR3 region: CASKERGIYNEQFF. The CDR3 DNA reads as TGTGCCAGCAAGGAGCGGGGGATTTACAATGAGCAGTTCTTC.

This clone was seen only once. This chain uses TRBV6-5 with TRBJ2-7; 13 bases agree with TRBD2. CDR1 MNHEY and CDR2 SVGAGI come from the germline V gene. CDR3 size: 14 residues. V trimming: 6 bases; J trimming: 4 bases; junction bases outside the gene matches: 3. This CDR3 is CASRGLAGSYEQYF. CDR3 coding DNA: TGTGCCAGCAGGGGACTAGCGGGAAGTTACGAGCAGTACTTC.

The V gene is TRBV7-8, the J gene TRBJ2-2, with a possible D match to TRBD2 (5 bases). The CDR3 contains 15 residues. CDR1 and CDR2 (germline): SGHVS, FQNEAQ. With 4 bases removed from V and 2 bases from J, the gap between germline ends came to 11 bases. The CDR3: CASSSTRGNTGELFF. CDR3 in DNA: TGTGCCAGCAGCTCGACCCGGGGAAACACCGGGGAGCTGTTTTTT.